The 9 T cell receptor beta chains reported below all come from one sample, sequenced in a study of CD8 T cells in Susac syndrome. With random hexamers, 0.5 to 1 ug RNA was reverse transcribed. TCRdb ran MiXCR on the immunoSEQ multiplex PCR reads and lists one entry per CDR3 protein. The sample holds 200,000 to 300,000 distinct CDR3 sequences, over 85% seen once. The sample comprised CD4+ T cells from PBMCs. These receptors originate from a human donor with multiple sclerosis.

CDR3 amino acids: CSAPDDNQGGMREQYF. CDR3 bases: TGCAGTGCTCCCGACGACAATCAGGGGGGCATGCGCGAGCAGTACTTC. This rearrangement joins TRBV20-1 to TRBJ2-7; a weak D match, TRBD1 (7 bases). Germline V CDR1 and CDR2: DFQATT, SNEGSKA (reference sequence). Trimming shortened V by 5 bases and J by 6 bases, and 26 bases separated the two germline ends. The CDR3 spans 16 residues.

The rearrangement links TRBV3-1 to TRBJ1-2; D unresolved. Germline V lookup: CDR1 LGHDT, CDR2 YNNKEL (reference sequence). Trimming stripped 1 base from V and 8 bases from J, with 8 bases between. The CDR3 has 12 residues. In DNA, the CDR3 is TGTGCCAGCAGCCAAGGGGCGGGAGGCTACACCTTC. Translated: CASSQGAGGYTF.

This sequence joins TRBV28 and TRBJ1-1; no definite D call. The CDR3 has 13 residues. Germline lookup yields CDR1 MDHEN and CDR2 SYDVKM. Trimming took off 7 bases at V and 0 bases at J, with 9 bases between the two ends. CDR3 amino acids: CASNSQLNTEAFF. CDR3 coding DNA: TGTGCCAGCAACTCACAGCTGAACACTGAAGCTTTCTTT.

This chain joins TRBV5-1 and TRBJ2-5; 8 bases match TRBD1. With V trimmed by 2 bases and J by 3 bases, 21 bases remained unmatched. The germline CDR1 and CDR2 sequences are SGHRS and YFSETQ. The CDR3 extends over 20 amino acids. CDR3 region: CASSFPGQAIQRESKETQYF. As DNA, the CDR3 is TGCGCCAGCAGCTTCCCGGGACAGGCAATCCAGAGGGAGTCCAAAGAGACCCAGTACTTC. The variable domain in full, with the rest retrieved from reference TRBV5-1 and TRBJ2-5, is KAGVTQTPRYLIKTRGQQVTLSCSPISGHRSVSWYQQTPGQGLQFLFEYFSETQRNKGNFPGRFSGRQFSNSRSEMNVSTLELGDSALYLCASSFPGQAIQRESKETQYFGPGTRLLVL.

The CDR3 here is CATSRDRALYGYTF. DNA for the CDR3: TGTGCCACCAGCCGGGACAGGGCCCTCTATGGCTACACCTTC. The V and J genes are TRBV15 and TRBJ1-2, with TRBD1 identical over 9 bases. Trimming took 5 bases from V and 4 from J; bases not matched to a gene: 5. Germline V gene data show CDR1 as LNHNV and CDR2 as YYDKDF (reference sequence). The CDR3 covers 14 residues. The whole variable domain, remainder taken from reference TRBV15 and TRBJ1-2, is DAMVIQNPRYQVTQFGKPVTLSCSQTLNHNVMYWYQQKSSQAPKLLFHYYDKDFNNEADTPDNFQSRRPNTSFCFLDIRSPGLGDTAMYLCATSRDRALYGYTFGSGTRLTVV.

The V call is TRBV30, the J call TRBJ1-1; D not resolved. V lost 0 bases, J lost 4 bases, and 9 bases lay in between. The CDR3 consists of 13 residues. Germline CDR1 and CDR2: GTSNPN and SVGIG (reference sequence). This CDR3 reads CAWSVGRFTEAFF. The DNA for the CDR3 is TGTGCCTGGAGTGTGGGGAGATTCACTGAAGCTTTCTTT.

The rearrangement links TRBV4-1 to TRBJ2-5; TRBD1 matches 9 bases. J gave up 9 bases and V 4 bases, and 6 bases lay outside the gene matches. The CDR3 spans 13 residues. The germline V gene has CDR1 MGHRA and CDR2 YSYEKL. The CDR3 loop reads CASSRDREGAQYF. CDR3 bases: TGCGCCAGCAGCCGGGACAGGGAGGGAGCCCAGTACTTC.

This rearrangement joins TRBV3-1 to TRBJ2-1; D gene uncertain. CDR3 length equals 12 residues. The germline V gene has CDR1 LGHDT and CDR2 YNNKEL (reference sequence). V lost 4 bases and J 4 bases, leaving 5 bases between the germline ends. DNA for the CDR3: TGTGCCAGCAGCCGACCATACAATGAGCAGTTCTTC. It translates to CASSRPYNEQFF.

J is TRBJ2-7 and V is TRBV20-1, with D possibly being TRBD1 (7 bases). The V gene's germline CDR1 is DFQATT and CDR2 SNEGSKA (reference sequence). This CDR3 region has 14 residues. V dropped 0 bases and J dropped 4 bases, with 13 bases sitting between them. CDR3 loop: CSARDRAGGYEQYV. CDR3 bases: TGCAGTGCTAGAGATCGGGCAGGGGGGTACGAGCAGTACGTC.